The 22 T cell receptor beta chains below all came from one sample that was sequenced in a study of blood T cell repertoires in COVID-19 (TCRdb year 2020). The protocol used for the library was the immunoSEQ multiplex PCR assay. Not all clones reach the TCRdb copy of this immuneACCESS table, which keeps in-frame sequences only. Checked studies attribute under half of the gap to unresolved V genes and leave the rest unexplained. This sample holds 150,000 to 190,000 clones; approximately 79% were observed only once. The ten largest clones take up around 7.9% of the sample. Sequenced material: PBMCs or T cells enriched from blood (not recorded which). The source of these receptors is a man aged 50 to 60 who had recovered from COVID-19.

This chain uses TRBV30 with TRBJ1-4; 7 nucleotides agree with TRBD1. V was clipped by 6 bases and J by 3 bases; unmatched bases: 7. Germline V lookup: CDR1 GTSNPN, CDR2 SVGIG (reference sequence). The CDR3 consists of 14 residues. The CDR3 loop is CACPRTGANEKLFF. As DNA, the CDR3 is TGTGCCTGCCCAAGGACAGGCGCTAATGAAAAACTGTTTTTT.

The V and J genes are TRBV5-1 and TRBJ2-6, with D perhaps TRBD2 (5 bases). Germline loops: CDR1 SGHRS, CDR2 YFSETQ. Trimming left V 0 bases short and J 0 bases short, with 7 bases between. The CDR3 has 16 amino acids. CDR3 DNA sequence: TGCGCCAGCAGCTTGGTGGCGGGCTCTGGGGCCAACGTCCTGACTTTC. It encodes CASSLVAGSGANVLTF. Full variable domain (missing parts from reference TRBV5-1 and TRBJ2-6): KAGVTQTPRYLIKTRGQQVTLSCSPISGHRSVSWYQQTPGQGLQFLFEYFSETQRNKGNFPGRFSGRQFSNSRSEMNVSTLELGDSALYLCASSLVAGSGANVLTFGAGSRLTVL.

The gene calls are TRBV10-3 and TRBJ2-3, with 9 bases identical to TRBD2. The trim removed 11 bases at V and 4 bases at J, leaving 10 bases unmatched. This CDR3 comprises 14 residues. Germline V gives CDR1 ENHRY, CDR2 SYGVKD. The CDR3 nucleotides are TGTGCCGTAAAAGCGGGGGGCACCCCAGATACGCAGTATTTT. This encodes CAVKAGGTPDTQYF.

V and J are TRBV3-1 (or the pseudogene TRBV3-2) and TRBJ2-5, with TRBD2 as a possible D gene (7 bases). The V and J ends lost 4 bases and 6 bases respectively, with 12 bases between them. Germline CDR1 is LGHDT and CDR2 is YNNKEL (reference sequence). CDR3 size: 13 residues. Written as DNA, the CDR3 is TGTGCCAGCAGCCCGGGGGGCCCGAAGACCCAGTACTTC. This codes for CASSPGGPKTQYF.

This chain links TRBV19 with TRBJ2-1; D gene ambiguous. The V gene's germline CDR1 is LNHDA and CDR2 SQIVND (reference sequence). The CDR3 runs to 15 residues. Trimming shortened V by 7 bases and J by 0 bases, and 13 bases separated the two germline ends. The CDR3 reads CASIRSTGSYNEQFF. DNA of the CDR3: TGTGCCAGTATACGATCAACTGGCTCCTACAATGAGCAGTTCTTC. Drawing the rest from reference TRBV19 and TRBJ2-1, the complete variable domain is DGGITQSPKYLFRKEGQNVTLSCEQNLNHDAMYWYRQDPGQGLRLIYYSQIVNDFQKGDIAEGYSVSREKKESFPLTVTSAQKNPTAFYLCASIRSTGSYNEQFFGPGTRLTVL.

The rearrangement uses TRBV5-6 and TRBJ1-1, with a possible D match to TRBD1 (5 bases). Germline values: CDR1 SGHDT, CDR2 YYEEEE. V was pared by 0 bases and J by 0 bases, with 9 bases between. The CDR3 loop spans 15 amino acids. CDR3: CASSLGGTMNTEAFF. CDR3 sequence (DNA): TGTGCCAGCAGCTTGGGCGGGACGATGAACACTGAAGCTTTCTTT.

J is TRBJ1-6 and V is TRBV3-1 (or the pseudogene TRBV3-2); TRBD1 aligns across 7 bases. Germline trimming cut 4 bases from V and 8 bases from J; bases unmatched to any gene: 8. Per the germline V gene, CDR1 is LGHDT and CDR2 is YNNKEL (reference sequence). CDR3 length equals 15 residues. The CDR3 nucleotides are TGTGCCAGCAGCCCAAGATCAGGGGGTCATTCACCCCTCCACTTT. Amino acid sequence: CASSPRSGGHSPLHF.

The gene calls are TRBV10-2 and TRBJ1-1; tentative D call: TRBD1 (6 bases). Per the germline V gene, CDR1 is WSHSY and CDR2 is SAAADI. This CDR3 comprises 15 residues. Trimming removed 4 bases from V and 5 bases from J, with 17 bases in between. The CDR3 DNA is TGCGCCAGCAGTGTAGGCAGGGGATGGAGTACTGAAGCTTTCTTT. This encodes CASSVGRGWSTEAFF.

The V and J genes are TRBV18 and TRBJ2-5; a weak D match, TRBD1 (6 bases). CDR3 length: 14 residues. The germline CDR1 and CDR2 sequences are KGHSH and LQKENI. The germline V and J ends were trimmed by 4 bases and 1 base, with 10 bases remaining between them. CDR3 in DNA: TGTGCCAGCTCACTCAGACAGGCCCAAGAGACCCAGTACTTC. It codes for CASSLRQAQETQYF.

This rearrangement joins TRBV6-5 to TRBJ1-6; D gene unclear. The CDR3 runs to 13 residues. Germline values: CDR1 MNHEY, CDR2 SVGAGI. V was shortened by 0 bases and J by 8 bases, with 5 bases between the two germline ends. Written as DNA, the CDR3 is TGTGCCAGCAGTTACTCTGGAGATTCACCCCTCCACTTT. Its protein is CASSYSGDSPLHF.

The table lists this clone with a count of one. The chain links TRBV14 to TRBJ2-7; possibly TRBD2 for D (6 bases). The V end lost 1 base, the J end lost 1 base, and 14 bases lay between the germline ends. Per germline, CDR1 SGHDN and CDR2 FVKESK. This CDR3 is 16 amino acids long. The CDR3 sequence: CASSQVGSGKSYEQYF. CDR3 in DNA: TGTGCCAGCAGCCAAGTGGGTAGCGGAAAATCCTACGAGCAGTACTTC.

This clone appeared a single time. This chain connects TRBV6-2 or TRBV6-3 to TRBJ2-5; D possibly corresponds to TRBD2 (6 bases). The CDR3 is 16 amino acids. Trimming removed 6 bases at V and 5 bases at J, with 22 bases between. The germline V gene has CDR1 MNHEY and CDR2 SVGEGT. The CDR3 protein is CASSPWVRGGQETQYF. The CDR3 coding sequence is TGTGCCAGCAGCCCCTGGGTAAGGGGAGGCCAGGAGACCCAGTACTTC.

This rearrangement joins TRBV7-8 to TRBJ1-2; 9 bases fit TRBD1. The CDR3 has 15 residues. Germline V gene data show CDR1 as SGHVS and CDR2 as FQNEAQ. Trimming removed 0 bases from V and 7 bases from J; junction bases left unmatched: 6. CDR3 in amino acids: CASSLAGDRVGGYTF. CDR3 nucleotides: TGTGCCAGCAGCTTAGCTGGGGACAGGGTTGGTGGCTACACCTTC. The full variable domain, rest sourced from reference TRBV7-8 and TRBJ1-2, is GAGVSQSPRYKVAKRGQDVALRCDPISGHVSLFWYQQALGQGPEFLTYFQNEAQLDKSGLPSDRFFAERPEGSVSTLKIQRTQQEDSAVYLCASSLAGDRVGGYTFGSGTRLTVV.

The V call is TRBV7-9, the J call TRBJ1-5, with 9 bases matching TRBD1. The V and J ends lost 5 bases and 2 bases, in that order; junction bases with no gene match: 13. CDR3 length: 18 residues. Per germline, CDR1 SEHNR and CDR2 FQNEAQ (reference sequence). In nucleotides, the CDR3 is TGTGCCAGCAGCCGATCCGGGACAGGGTCGTGGGGCAATCAGCCCCAGCATTTT. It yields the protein CASSRSGTGSWGNQPQHF.

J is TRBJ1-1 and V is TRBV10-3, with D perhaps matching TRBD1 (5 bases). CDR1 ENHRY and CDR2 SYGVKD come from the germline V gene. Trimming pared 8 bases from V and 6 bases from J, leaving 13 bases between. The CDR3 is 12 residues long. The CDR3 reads CAIGGRGPEAFF. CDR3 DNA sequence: TGTGCCATCGGAGGGCGGGGCCCTGAAGCTTTCTTT.

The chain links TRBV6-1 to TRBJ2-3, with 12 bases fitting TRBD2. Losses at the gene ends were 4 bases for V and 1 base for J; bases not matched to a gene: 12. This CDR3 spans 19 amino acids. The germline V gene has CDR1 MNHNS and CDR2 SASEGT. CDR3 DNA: TGTGCCAGCAGTGGCCCTCCTAGCGGGGGGGTCGGGGGCACAGATACGCAGTATTTT. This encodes CASSGPPSGGVGGTDTQYF.

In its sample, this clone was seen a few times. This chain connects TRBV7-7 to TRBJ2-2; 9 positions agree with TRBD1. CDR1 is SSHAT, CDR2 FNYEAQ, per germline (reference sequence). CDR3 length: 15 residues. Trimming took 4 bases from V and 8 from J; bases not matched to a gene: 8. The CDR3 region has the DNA TGTGCCAGCAGCTCCGGGACAGGGTCATCGGGGGAGCTGTTTTTT. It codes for CASSSGTGSSGELFF.

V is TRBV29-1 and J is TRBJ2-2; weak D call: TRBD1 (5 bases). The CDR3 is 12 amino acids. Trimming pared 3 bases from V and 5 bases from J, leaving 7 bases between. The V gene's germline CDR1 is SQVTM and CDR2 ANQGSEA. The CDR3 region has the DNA TGCAGCGTTGACAGGGAAACCGGGGAGCTGTTTTTT. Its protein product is CSVDRETGELFF.

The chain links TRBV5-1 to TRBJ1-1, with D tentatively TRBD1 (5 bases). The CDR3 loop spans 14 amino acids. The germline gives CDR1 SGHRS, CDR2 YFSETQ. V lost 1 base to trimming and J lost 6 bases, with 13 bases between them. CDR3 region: CASSLSQGGAEAFF. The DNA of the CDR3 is TGCGCCAGCAGCTTGTCGCAGGGAGGCGCTGAAGCTTTCTTT. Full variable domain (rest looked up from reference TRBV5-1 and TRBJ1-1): KAGVTQTPRYLIKTRGQQVTLSCSPISGHRSVSWYQQTPGQGLQFLFEYFSETQRNKGNFPGRFSGRQFSNSRSEMNVSTLELGDSALYLCASSLSQGGAEAFFGQGTRLTVV.

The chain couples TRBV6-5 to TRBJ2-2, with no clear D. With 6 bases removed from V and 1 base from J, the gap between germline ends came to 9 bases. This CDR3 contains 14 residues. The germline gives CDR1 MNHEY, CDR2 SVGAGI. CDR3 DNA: TGTGCCAGCAGCTTACAGCTGAACACCGGGGAGCTGTTTTTT. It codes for CASSLQLNTGELFF.

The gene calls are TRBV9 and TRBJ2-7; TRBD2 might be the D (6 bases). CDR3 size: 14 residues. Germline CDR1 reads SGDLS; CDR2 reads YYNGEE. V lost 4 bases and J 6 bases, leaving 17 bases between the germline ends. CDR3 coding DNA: TGTGCCAGCAGCCCCCGACTAGGGGCCACCGAGCAGTACTTC. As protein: CASSPRLGATEQYF.

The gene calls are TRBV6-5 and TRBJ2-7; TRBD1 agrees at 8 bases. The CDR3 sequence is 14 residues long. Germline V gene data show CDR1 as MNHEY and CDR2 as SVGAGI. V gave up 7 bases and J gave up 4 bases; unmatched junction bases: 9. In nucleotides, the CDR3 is TGTGCCAGCAATTCGGCAGGGGGCGATTACGAGCAGTACTTC. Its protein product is CASNSAGGDYEQYF.